Presented here are 28 T cell receptor beta chains from one specimen sequenced in a study of T cells after yellow fever vaccination. TCRdb processed the 5' RACE reads anew with MiXCR; each CDR3 protein has one entry. The table has around 530,000 distinct CDR3 sequences, roughly 17% seen once; the top ten hold 15% to 20%. The sample consisted of PBMCs, taken 4 to 6 days after the first yellow fever vaccination. The receptor source for this set is a man aged 18 to 29 who received the YFV17D yellow fever vaccine.

This clonotype came up a few times. This chain connects TRBV5-1 to TRBJ1-2; D is ambiguous. Germline values: CDR1 SGHRS, CDR2 YFSETQ. V lost 4 bases and J 9 bases, leaving 10 bases between the germline ends. CDR3 size: 11 residues. The CDR3 reads CASSEGWRYTF. In DNA, the CDR3 is TGCGCCAGCAGCGAAGGGTGGCGCTACACCTTC.

This clonotype was found a few times. This sequence joins TRBV19 and TRBJ1-5, with a possible D match to TRBD1 (6 bases). The germline V gene encodes CDR1 LNHDA and CDR2 SQIVND (reference sequence). V gave up 2 bases and J gave up 5 bases, with 10 bases separating them. This CDR3 spans 14 amino acids. CDR3 nucleotide sequence: TGTGCCAGTAGTATAACAGGGAGTCATCAGCCCCAGCATTTT. Protein sequence: CASSITGSHQPQHF.

The chain is built from TRBV15 and TRBJ2-2; D gene uncertain. Germline V gene sequence: CDR1 LNHNV, CDR2 YYDKDF (reference sequence). This CDR3 comprises 19 residues. The ends were cut back, 2 bases at V and 2 bases at J, with 21 bases in the middle. CDR3 protein: CATSRNQERSSANTGELFF. As DNA, the CDR3 is TGTGCCACCAGCAGAAATCAAGAGCGATCCTCCGCTAACACCGGGGAGCTGTTTTTT.

This clonotype was observed a few times. This chain connects TRBV29-1 to TRBJ2-3; D might be TRBD2 (7 bases). CDR3 length equals 13 residues. The V end was cut by 7 bases, the J end by 3 bases, with 14 bases between. Germline V gene sequence: CDR1 SQVTM, CDR2 ANQGSEA. CDR3 sequence: CSGGGWGTDTQYF. CDR3 DNA sequence: TGCAGCGGGGGGGGCTGGGGGACAGATACGCAGTATTTT.

There are a few counts of this clonotype. V is TRBV2 and J is TRBJ1-6, with D tentatively TRBD1 (6 bases). Germline values: CDR1 SNHLY, CDR2 FYNNEI. The CDR3 consists of 15 residues. V was clipped by 1 base and J by 9 bases, with 13 bases between them. DNA for the CDR3: TGTGCCAGCAGTGAAGGTCGGGGGCTGGTTTCACCCCTCCACTTT. Translation: CASSEGRGLVSPLHF.

The chain employs TRBV5-6 and TRBJ1-4; no clear D. The CDR3 has 17 residues. CDR1 SGHDT and CDR2 YYEEEE come from the germline V gene. The germline V and J ends were trimmed by 4 bases and 4 bases, with 20 bases remaining between them. The CDR3 sequence: CASSPQLMGRNNEKLFF. The CDR3 coding sequence is TGTGCCAGCAGCCCGCAATTAATGGGCAGGAATAATGAAAAACTGTTTTTT.

This clonotype was recorded a few times. This rearrangement joins TRBV7-6 to TRBJ2-2, with no clear D. There are 14 residues in the CDR3. Germline V gives CDR1 SGHVS, CDR2 FNYEAQ. The V end lost 6 bases, the J end lost 6 bases, and 14 bases lay between the germline ends. CDR3 protein: CASSSGPGSGELFF. The CDR3 nucleotides are TGTGCCAGCAGTTCAGGACCGGGCTCCGGGGAGCTGTTTTTT.

This clonotype has just a few counts. The V and J genes are TRBV7-3 and TRBJ2-2; D is possibly TRBD1 (6 bases). The CDR3 has 14 residues. The germline CDR1 and CDR2 sequences are SGHTA and FQGTGA. The V gene lost 1 base and the J gene lost 6 bases, with 9 bases spanning the gap. The chain's CDR3 is CASSLIRGPGELFF. Written as DNA, the CDR3 is TGTGCCAGCAGCTTAATCAGGGGACCCGGGGAGCTGTTTTTT.

There are many counts of this clonotype. The chain uses TRBV5-1 and TRBJ2-7; D possibly corresponds to TRBD1 (6 bases). The germline V gene has CDR1 SGHRS and CDR2 YFSETQ. Trimming took 4 bases from V and 7 from J, leaving 18 bases between them. There are 14 residues in the CDR3. CDR3 region: CASSRPTDSPEQYF. In nucleotides, the CDR3 is TGCGCCAGCAGCCGACCTACGGACAGCCCTGAGCAGTACTTC.

The V call is TRBV9, the J call TRBJ2-3; D call uncertain. Germline lookup yields CDR1 SGDLS and CDR2 YYNGEE. The germline V and J ends were trimmed by 0 bases and 3 bases, with 5 bases remaining between them. The CDR3 length is 13 residues. The CDR3 protein is CASSVERTDTQYF. CDR3 nucleotides: TGTGCCAGCAGCGTAGAACGAACAGATACGCAGTATTTT. Full variable domain (outside the CDR3, taken from reference TRBV9 and TRBJ2-3): DSGVTQTPKHLITATGQRVTLRCSPRSGDLSVYWYQQSLDQGLQFLIQYYNGEERAKGNILERFSAQQFPDLHSELNLSSLELGDSALYFCASSVERTDTQYFGPGTRLTVL.

This sequence joins TRBV29-1 and TRBJ2-5; D is unresolved. Germline values: CDR1 SQVTM, CDR2 ANQGSEA. V lost 4 bases and J 3 bases, leaving 9 bases between the germline ends. This CDR3 spans 12 amino acids. CDR3 residues: CSVGAAEETQYF. The CDR3 coding sequence is TGCAGCGTTGGGGCGGCCGAAGAGACCCAGTACTTC.

In regard to this clonotype: A much larger clone differs from this one at a single base, so this may be a read error. J is TRBJ1-1 and V is TRBV5-1; D remains unclear. CDR3 length: 13 residues. Germline CDR1 is SGHRS and CDR2 is YFSETQ. Here the CDR3 reads CASCLDPGTEAFF. The CDR3 nucleotides are TGCGCCAGCTGCTTGGACCCGGGCACTGAAGCTTTCTTT.

The chain has TRBV10-3 and TRBJ2-7; 7 nucleotides line up with TRBD1. Germline assignment: CDR1 ENHRY and CDR2 SYGVKD. The CDR3 runs 13 residues. The trim removed 10 bases at V and 5 bases at J, leaving 11 bases unmatched. CDR3 DNA: TGTGCCACTCGGACAGGAAATCCCCACGAGCAGTACGTC. It translates to CATRTGNPHEQYV.

The chain uses TRBV10-3 and TRBJ2-1, with D perhaps matching TRBD1 (6 bases). The CDR3 extends over 13 amino acids. V lost 4 bases, J lost 6 bases, and 10 bases lay in between. Germline CDR1 and CDR2: ENHRY and SYGVKD. CDR3 protein: CAISVGGFNEQFF. The CDR3 nucleotides are TGTGCCATCAGTGTAGGGGGTTTCAATGAGCAGTTCTTC.

This clonotype was seen a handful of times. The chain links TRBV5-1 to TRBJ2-2, with a tentative D call TRBD1 (5 bases). V was pared by 5 bases and J by 6 bases, with 14 bases between. Per the germline V gene, CDR1 is SGHRS and CDR2 is YFSETQ. The CDR3 runs to 14 residues. CDR3 nucleotide sequence: TGCGCCAGCAGAAGGGGAACTGAGGCCGGGGAGCTGTTTTTT. Residues: CASRRGTEAGELFF.

This clonotype has more than one count but fewer than ten. The CDR3 sequence is CASMRVISGRIFSGELFF. CDR3 nucleotides: TGTGCCAGTATGAGGGTGATTAGCGGGAGGATATTCTCCGGGGAGCTGTTTTTT. The rearrangement joins TRBV19 to TRBJ2-2; 10 bases line up with TRBD2. This CDR3 spans 18 amino acids. V was pared by 7 bases and J by 6 bases, with 17 bases of the junction left unmatched. CDR1 is LNHDA, CDR2 SQIVND, per germline (reference sequence).

This clonotype was counted between two and nine times. The chain links TRBV5-1 to TRBJ2-7; 8 bases are shared with TRBD2. The CDR3 totals 17 residues. Germline assignment: CDR1 SGHRS and CDR2 YFSETQ. J lost 5 bases, V lost 0 bases, and 13 bases had no gene match. The CDR3 DNA is TGCGCCAGCAGCTTGGACCCGCGGGGGGCCTCTCCCCACGAGCAGTACTTC. It specifies CASSLDPRGASPHEQYF.

This chain links TRBV5-1 with TRBJ2-2; 7 bases agree with TRBD1. Germline trimming cut 2 bases from V and 7 bases from J; bases unmatched to any gene: 8. This CDR3 has 15 amino acids. Germline V gene sequence: CDR1 SGHRS, CDR2 YFSETQ. The CDR3 DNA reads as TGCGCCAGCAGCTTTGGCCCCTCAGGGGGCGGGGAGCTGTTTTTT. Translating gives CASSFGPSGGGELFF.

The rearrangement uses TRBV19 and TRBJ1-1, with D perhaps TRBD1 (5 bases). The V gene lost 9 bases and the J gene lost 4 bases, with 15 bases spanning the gap. The V gene's germline CDR1 is LNHDA and CDR2 SQIVND (reference sequence). This CDR3 spans 13 amino acids. CDR3 sequence reads: CASIDGGGTEAFF. DNA of the CDR3: TGTGCCAGCATCGACGGGGGGGGCACTGAAGCTTTCTTT.

This clonotype was seen a handful of times. CDR3: CASITGVNTEAFF. CDR3 in DNA: TGTGCCAGCATTACAGGGGTGAACACTGAAGCTTTCTTT. J is TRBJ1-1 and V is TRBV2; 7 bases map to TRBD1. V was clipped by 7 bases and J by 0 bases; unmatched bases: 2. Per germline, CDR1 SNHLY and CDR2 FYNNEI. This CDR3 is 13 amino acids long. Drawing the rest from reference TRBV2 and TRBJ1-1, the complete variable domain is EPEVTQTPSHQVTQMGQEVILRCVPISNHLYFYWYRQILGQKVEFLVSFYNNEISEKSEIFDDQFSVERPDGSNFTLKIRSTKLEDSAMYFCASITGVNTEAFFGQGTRLTVV.

The gene calls are TRBV20-1 and TRBJ2-3; 7 positions match TRBD2. Germline-derived CDR1 and CDR2 are DFQATT and SNEGSKA (reference sequence). The CDR3 has 14 residues. V lost 6 bases and J lost 2; bases outside the gene matches: 8. The CDR3 spells CSATPGLFTDTQYF. In nucleotides, the CDR3 is TGCAGTGCGACACCGGGACTATTCACAGATACGCAGTATTTT.

The J gene is TRBJ2-3, the V gene TRBV4-3; TRBD1 is a possible D gene (5 bases). This CDR3 comprises 13 residues. V was shortened by 4 bases and J by 14 bases, with 19 bases between the two germline ends. CDR1 and CDR2 from the germline V gene are LGHNA and YSLEER. This chain's CDR3 is CASSPTKGYTRYF. CDR3 nucleotides: TGCGCCAGCAGCCCCACCAAGGGGTATACTCGGTATTTT.

This clonotype was seen repeatedly, ten times or more. The genes are TRBV7-8 and TRBJ2-7, with TRBD1 matching over 8 bases. V dropped 4 bases and J dropped 6; count of bases not matched to a gene: 5. The CDR3 runs to 13 residues. The germline gives CDR1 SGHVS, CDR2 FQNEAQ. DNA of the CDR3: TGTGCCAGCAGCTACAATGACAGGGGCGAGCAGTACTTC. Encoded protein: CASSYNDRGEQYF.

This clonotype was seen ten or more times. J is TRBJ2-7 and V is TRBV7-7; D unresolved. Trimming took 3 bases from V and 1 from J, leaving 7 bases between them. Germline V lookup: CDR1 SSHAT, CDR2 FNYEAQ (reference sequence). This CDR3 is built from 13 residues. CDR3 amino acids: CASSFGVSYEQYF. The CDR3 bases are TGTGCCAGCAGCTTTGGGGTTTCCTACGAGCAGTACTTC.

The gene calls are TRBV5-1 and TRBJ1-1; D uncertain. The germline V gene has CDR1 SGHRS and CDR2 YFSETQ. CDR3 length: 15 amino acids. V lost 0 bases, J lost 4 bases, and 13 bases lay in between. This chain's CDR3 is CASSLALQEGTEAFF. The CDR3 DNA follows: TGCGCCAGCAGCTTGGCCCTGCAGGAGGGCACTGAAGCTTTCTTT. Together with reference TRBV5-1 and TRBJ1-1, the CDR3 gives the full variable domain: KAGVTQTPRYLIKTRGQQVTLSCSPISGHRSVSWYQQTPGQGLQFLFEYFSETQRNKGNFPGRFSGRQFSNSRSEMNVSTLELGDSALYLCASSLALQEGTEAFFGQGTRLTVV.

The gene calls are TRBV12-3 or TRBV12-4 and TRBJ2-1; possibly TRBD1 for D (6 bases). Trimming removed 5 bases from V and 10 bases from J, with 15 bases in between. The CDR3 length is 13 residues. The DNA for the CDR3 is TGTGCCAGCAGTATCGGGACAATGGGAGAGCAGTTCTTC. Translating gives CASSIGTMGEQFF.

In this sample, this clonotype turned up a few times. The rearrangement links TRBV4-1 to TRBJ2-3; 8 nucleotides agree with TRBD2. The CDR3 loop spans 15 amino acids. The ends lost 8 bases at V and 4 bases at J; junction bases unmatched: 11. Germline V gene sequence: CDR1 MGHRA, CDR2 YSYEKL. The CDR3 sequence is CASLGTGGAADTQYF. Written as DNA, the CDR3 is TGCGCCAGCCTGGGGACCGGGGGGGCTGCAGATACGCAGTATTTT.

This clonotype has only one observation. The chain is built from TRBV24-1 and TRBJ2-7; no firm D call. Trimming took 3 bases from V and 5 from J, leaving 10 bases between them. The germline V gene encodes CDR1 KGHDR and CDR2 SFDVKD. The CDR3 contains 13 residues. This CDR3 reads CATSDPGNHEQYF. The CDR3 region has the DNA TGTGCCACCAGTGATCCAGGAAACCACGAGCAGTACTTC.